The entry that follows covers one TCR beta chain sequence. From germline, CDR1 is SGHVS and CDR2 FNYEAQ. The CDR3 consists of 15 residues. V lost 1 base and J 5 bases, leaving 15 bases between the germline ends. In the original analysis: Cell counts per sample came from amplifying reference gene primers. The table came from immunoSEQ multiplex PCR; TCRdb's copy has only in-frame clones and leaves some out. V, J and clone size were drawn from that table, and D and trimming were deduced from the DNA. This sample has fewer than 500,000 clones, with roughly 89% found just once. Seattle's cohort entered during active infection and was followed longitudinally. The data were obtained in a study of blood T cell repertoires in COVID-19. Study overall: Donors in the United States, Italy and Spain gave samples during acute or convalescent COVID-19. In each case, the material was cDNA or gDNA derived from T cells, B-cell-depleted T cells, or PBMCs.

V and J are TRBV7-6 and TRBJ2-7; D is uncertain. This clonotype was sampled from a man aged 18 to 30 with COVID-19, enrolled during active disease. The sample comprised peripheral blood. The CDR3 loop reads CASSLDGRVGDEQYF. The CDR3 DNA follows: TGTGCCAGCAGCTTAGATGGCCGGGTTGGTGACGAGCAGTACTTC.